The rows below give T cell receptor beta chains drawn from one sample of a study of cytomegalovirus exposure and HLA in healthy donors. TCRdb's table, derived via immunoSEQ multiplex PCR, lists solely in-frame clones and lacks some. The sample has almost 200,000 clones, around three quarters seen once; the top ten hold 1.9%. The sequencing sample was made of PBMCs. The receptor source for this set is a man aged 30 to 39 in good health and CMV-seronegative. CDR3s include the opening cysteine and the closing phenylalanine or tryptophan. A D gene is named only where the DNA matches it firmly. Clone size is shown for a subset of rows, as once, few, many or a class of expanded clone.

d_call	v_call	clone_size	j_call	cdr3_aa	cdr3_nt
TRBD2	TRBV7-3	.	TRBJ2-2	CASSSNRLAGGSGELFF	TGTGCCAGCAGCTCCAATAGACTAGCGGGAGGTTCCGGGGAGCTGTTTTTT
TRBD2	TRBV28	.	TRBJ2-3	CASSAGLAGISTDTQYF	TGTGCCAGCAGTGCAGGACTAGCGGGAATTAGCACAGATACGCAGTATTTT
.	TRBV2	once	TRBJ1-4	CASGGRGEKLFF	TGTGCCAGCGGAGGGCGCGGGGAAAAACTGTTTTTT
TRBD1	TRBV28	few	TRBJ2-7	CASSLNRGEQYF	TGTGCCAGCAGTTTAAACAGGGGCGAGCAGTACTTC
.	TRBV28	.	TRBJ2-3	CASSSTVLSTDTQYF	TGTGCCAGCAGCTCGACTGTCTTAAGCACAGATACGCAGTATTTT
.	TRBV10-3	.	TRBJ2-7	CAISDPPGSTYEQYF	TGTGCCATCAGTGATCCCCCGGGAAGTACCTACGAGCAGTACTTC
TRBD1	TRBV11-2	few	TRBJ1-2	CASSRAGQGLGGYTF	TGTGCCAGCAGCCGCGCGGGACAGGGGTTGGGTGGCTACACCTTC
TRBD1	TRBV9	.	TRBJ1-2	CASSSRTGNYGYTF	TGTGCCAGCAGCTCGCGGACAGGGAACTATGGCTACACCTTC
TRBD1	TRBV27	.	TRBJ1-1	CASSSRQGAGTEAFF	TGTGCCAGCAGTTCAAGACAGGGGGCAGGGACTGAAGCTTTCTTT
TRBD2	TRBV27	.	TRBJ2-1	CASSLSSSGKGEQFF	TGTGCCAGCAGTTTGAGTTCTAGCGGGAAAGGTGAGCAGTTCTTC
.	TRBV5-1	.	TRBJ1-2	CASSLAGTGNYGYTF	TGCGCCAGCAGCTTGGCCGGAACAGGGAACTATGGCTACACCTTC
TRBD2	TRBV5-1	.	TRBJ2-2	CASSWMTSGPTGELFF	TGCGCCAGCAGCTGGATGACTAGCGGGCCCACCGGGGAGCTGTTTTTT
TRBD1	TRBV5-4	.	TRBJ1-1	CASSARTGANTEAFF	TGTGCCAGCAGCGCCAGGACAGGGGCGAACACTGAAGCTTTCTTT
TRBD1	TRBV11-2	few	TRBJ1-2	CASSLDGTAGYTF	TGTGCCAGCAGCTTAGACGGGACAGCTGGCTACACCTTC
.	TRBV5-1	.	TRBJ2-5	CASISETGYTQYF	TGCGCCAGCATCTCAGAAACAGGGTACACCCAGTACTTC
.	TRBV27	.	TRBJ2-7	CASSFGGSYEQYF	TGTGCCAGCAGTTTCGGGGGTTCCTACGAGCAGTACTTC
TRBD2	TRBV11-2	.	TRBJ2-5	CASSLGLAGEETQYF	TGTGCCAGCAGCTTAGGACTAGCGGGAGAAGAGACCCAGTACTTC
.	TRBV9	.	TRBJ1-2	CASSAHLGSYGYTF	TGTGCCAGCAGCGCTCACCTCGGGAGCTATGGCTACACCTTC
TRBD2	TRBV5-4	.	TRBJ2-7	CASSLAPGTSGNYEQYF	TGTGCCAGCAGCCTCGCACCCGGGACTAGCGGTAACTACGAGCAGTACTTC
.	TRBV4-1	.	TRBJ1-5	CASSQGGRGNQPQHF	TGCGCCAGCAGCCAAGGAGGGAGAGGCAATCAGCCCCAGCATTTT
.	TRBV7-9	few	TRBJ1-1	CASSVGTGNTEAFF	.
.	TRBV2	.	TRBJ1-5	CASSVVQRYSNQPQHF	TGTGCCAGCAGTGTAGTTCAGCGATATAGCAATCAGCCCCAGCATTTT
.	TRBV19	.	TRBJ2-7	CASRESRGPYEQYF	TGTGCCAGTAGGGAGAGTCGGGGTCCCTACGAGCAGTACTTC
.	TRBV7-9	.	TRBJ1-3	CASSLAGDSGNTIYF	TGTGCCAGCAGCTTAGCAGGGGACTCTGGAAACACCATATATTTT
.	TRBV9	.	TRBJ2-7	CASSGGSGYEQYF	TGTGCCAGCAGCGGTGGATCAGGGTACGAGCAGTACTTC
TRBD2	TRBV11-2	.	TRBJ2-7	CASKPAGLSAEQYF	TGTGCCAGCAAACCAGCGGGGCTATCTGCCGAGCAGTACTTC
TRBD2	TRBV28	few	TRBJ2-1	CASTRAGRDEQFF	TGTGCCAGCACGAGGGCCGGGAGGGATGAGCAGTTCTTC
TRBD1	TRBV27	.	TRBJ2-5	CASSLSNRGETQYF	TGTGCCAGCAGTTTATCCAACAGGGGCGAGACCCAGTACTTC
TRBD2	TRBV15	.	TRBJ2-7	CATAGTSGSYEQYF	TGTGCCACCGCCGGGACTAGCGGGAGCTACGAGCAGTACTTC
.	TRBV28	.	TRBJ1-5	CASTSVSGVNQPQHF	TGTGCCAGCACTTCAGTTTCCGGGGTAAATCAGCCCCAGCATTTT
TRBD1	TRBV6-1	.	TRBJ2-7	CATGQGISYEQYF	TGTGCCACCGGACAGGGAATTTCCTACGAGCAGTACTTC
TRBD2	TRBV27	.	TRBJ2-7	CASSLQAGRYEQYF	TGTGCCAGCAGTTTACAAGCGGGACGCTACGAGCAGTACTTC
TRBD2	TRBV4-1	.	TRBJ2-7	CASSQATSGTYEQYF	TGCGCCAGCAGCCAAGCGACTAGCGGGACCTACGAGCAGTACTTC
TRBD2	TRBV10-3	.	TRBJ2-5	CAIKEVGGLETQYF	TGTGCCATCAAGGAGGTGGGGGGGTTGGAGACCCAGTACTTC
TRBD1	TRBV19	.	TRBJ1-1	CASTLGGQRTEAFF	TGTGCCAGCACTCTAGGGGGACAGAGAACTGAAGCTTTCTTT
TRBD2	TRBV6-4	.	TRBJ2-2	CASSEAGDTGELFF	TGTGCCAGCAGTGAAGCGGGAGACACCGGGGAGCTGTTTTTT
TRBD1	TRBV7-2	.	TRBJ2-3	CASSLVGTGSDTQYF	TGTGCCAGCAGCTTAGTCGGGACAGGGTCGGATACGCAGTATTTT
TRBD2	TRBV19	.	TRBJ2-3	CASSKGLARTDTQYF	TGTGCCAGTAGTAAAGGACTAGCGCGCACAGATACGCAGTATTTT